Following are 32 T cell receptor beta chains from one sample sequenced in a study of response to subunit inactivated influenza vaccine. MiXCR, run by TCRdb on the RT-PCR reads, gives a single entry per CDR3 protein. Of about 540,000 distinct CDR3 sequences in the sample, under 30% are singletons; the top ten hold approximately 2.9%. The data also belong to a second study, concerning T cells expressing NK-cell markers. From that second work: UMI-tagged 5'RACE template switching yielded the TCR beta cDNA.

Sample: CD4+ T cells sorted from PBMCs, taken about 12 days after vaccination. These receptors were taken from a man aged 50-59 years who received an inactivated influenza vaccine.

This clonotype was seen ten or more times. V usage is TRBV4-3 and J usage is TRBJ2-1, with a tentative D call TRBD1 (6 bases). CDR3 length equals 15 residues. The germline gives CDR1 LGHNA, CDR2 YSLEER. The V and J ends lost 3 bases and 0 bases respectively, with 9 bases between them. CDR3 loop: CASSQDRSSYNEQFF. In DNA form, the CDR3 reads TGCGCCAGCAGCCAGGACAGAAGCTCCTACAATGAGCAGTTCTTC.

The chain carries TRBV6-1 and TRBJ1-2, with TRBD1 as a possible D gene (6 bases). Germline loops: CDR1 MNHNS, CDR2 SASEGT. The CDR3 loop spans 15 amino acids. Trimming took off 7 bases at V and 7 bases at J, with 22 bases between the two ends. This CDR3 is CASKGGGGGESGYTF. The CDR3 DNA follows: TGTGCCAGCAAAGGGGGAGGCGGAGGGGAAAGTGGCTACACCTTC.

This sequence joins TRBV9 and TRBJ1-2, with D possibly matching TRBD1 (5 bases). The CDR3 has 15 residues. Germline V gives CDR1 SGDLS, CDR2 YYNGEE. V was pared by 0 bases and J by 2 bases, with 11 bases between. CDR3 DNA: TGTGCCAGCAGCGTAGGCTCAGGGTCAAACTATGGCTACACCTTC. This translates into CASSVGSGSNYGYTF.

This clonotype has more than one count but fewer than ten. The chain has TRBV6-5 and TRBJ1-6; D is possibly TRBD1 (5 bases). The CDR3 loop spans 14 amino acids. Per the germline V gene, CDR1 is MNHEY and CDR2 is SVGAGI. The ends were cut back, 4 bases at V and 7 bases at J, with 11 bases in the middle. For the CDR3, the DNA is TGTGCCAGCAGTTCCGCAGGGCCGAATTCACCCCTCCACTTT. As protein: CASSSAGPNSPLHF.

As concerns this clonotype: The junction shows a germline mismatch at one end, possibly a read error. The CDR3 sequence is CASSSTPRRVSTDTQYF. Written as DNA, the CDR3 is TGTGCTAGCAGCTCGACACCAAGACGGGTTAGCACAGATACGCAGTATTTT. V gene TRBV7-7 combines with J gene TRBJ2-3; the D is unclear. The length of the CDR3 is 17 residues. In germline, CDR1 is SSHAT, CDR2 FNYEAQ (reference sequence).

This clonotype was counted a few times. V gene TRBV15 combines with J gene TRBJ2-3; 7 nucleotides match TRBD2. The CDR3 spans 18 residues. Germline CDR1 reads LNHNV; CDR2 reads YYDKDF (reference sequence). J was trimmed by 0 bases and V by 0 bases; bases with no gene match: 9. CDR3 bases: TGTGCCACCAGCAGAGATATTGGGCTAGCGGCTAGCACAGATACGCAGTATTTT. Translating it yields CATSRDIGLAASTDTQYF.

The chain couples TRBV29-1 to TRBJ1-1; D unresolved. Trimming removed 4 bases from V and 0 bases from J, with 6 bases in between. The CDR3 has 12 amino acids. The germline V gene has CDR1 SQVTM and CDR2 ANQGSEA. As DNA, the CDR3 is TGCAGCGTTGGGGGAGTGAACACTGAAGCTTTCTTT. This codes for CSVGGVNTEAFF.

V usage is TRBV7-2 and J usage is TRBJ2-1; D unclear. The CDR3 length is 13 residues. V dropped 2 bases and J dropped 6 bases, with 8 bases sitting between them. Germline CDR1 and CDR2: SGHTA and FQGNSA. Here the CDR3 DNA reads TGTGCCAGCAGCTTAAGTACCCGCAATGAGCAGTTCTTC. Translating gives CASSLSTRNEQFF. The entire variable domain, with the rest obtained from reference TRBV7-2 and TRBJ2-1, is as follows: GAGVSQSPSNKVTEKGKDVELRCDPISGHTALYWYRQSLGQGLEFLIYFQGNSAPDKSGLPSDRFSAERTGGSVSTLTIQRTQQEDSAVYLCASSLSTRNEQFFGPGTRLTVL.

In its sample, this clonotype was seen a few times. J is TRBJ1-2 and V is TRBV10-3; TRBD1 might be the D (6 bases). Per the germline V gene, CDR1 is ENHRY and CDR2 is SYGVKD. V was trimmed by 5 bases and J by 8 bases, leaving 12 bases between them. There are 12 residues in the CDR3. The CDR3 DNA reads as TGTGCCATCAGTCCACAGGGTAAAGGCTACACCTTC. As protein: CAISPQGKGYTF.

This clonotype was counted a few times. The chain uses TRBV6-5 and TRBJ2-4, with D possibly matching TRBD2 (5 bases). Germline V gene data show CDR1 as MNHEY and CDR2 as SVGAGI. V lost 0 bases to trimming and J lost 5 bases, with 14 bases between them. The CDR3 is 16 amino acids. In DNA form, the CDR3 reads TGTGCCAGCAGTTACTCGTCACGAGGGTTTCAAAACATTCAGTACTTC. Protein: CASSYSSRGFQNIQYF.

This clonotype was observed a few times. The CDR3 coding sequence is TGTGCCAGCGGGCGGGGAGATATACCGGGCACAGATACGCAGTATTTT. Residues: CASGRGDIPGTDTQYF. V is TRBV2 and J is TRBJ2-3, with D perhaps TRBD2 (6 bases). The CDR3 is 16 amino acids. With 8 bases removed from V and 1 base from J, the gap between germline ends came to 19 bases. The germline gives CDR1 SNHLY, CDR2 FYNNEI.

This chain uses TRBV7-2 with TRBJ2-7; D may be TRBD1 (7 bases). Germline CDR1 SGHTA, CDR2 FQGNSA. The CDR3 sequence is 15 residues long. Trimming pared 0 bases from V and 4 bases from J, leaving 13 bases between. CDR3 in amino acids: CASSLASSGGYEQYF. CDR3 bases: TGTGCCAGCAGCTTAGCGTCGTCAGGGGGGTACGAGCAGTACTTC.

This clonotype was recorded a few times. The chain joins TRBV18 to TRBJ2-1; D uncertain. Germline V gene lookup returns CDR1 KGHSH and CDR2 LQKENI. The CDR3 loop spans 15 amino acids. V was cut by 2 bases and J by 1 base, with 9 bases left in between. DNA for the CDR3: TGTGCCAGCTCACCATCCCAAGGGTCCTACAATGAGCAGTTCTTC. Protein sequence: CASSPSQGSYNEQFF.

The chain joins TRBV27 to TRBJ2-6; the match to TRBD1 covers 9 bases. Germline loops: CDR1 MNHEY, CDR2 SMNVEV (reference sequence). This CDR3 spans 18 amino acids. Germline trimming cut 5 bases from V and 2 bases from J; bases unmatched to any gene: 10. Here the CDR3 reads CASSPRTGAYTGANVLTF. CDR3 DNA: TGTGCCAGCAGTCCTCGGACAGGGGCCTACACTGGGGCCAACGTCCTGACTTTC.

This clonotype was counted a few times. The chain is built from TRBV5-1 and TRBJ2-2; D unresolved. CDR1 is SGHRS and CDR2 is YFSETQ in the germline V gene. The CDR3 runs 13 residues. Trimming pared 7 bases from V and 4 bases from J, leaving 11 bases between. Here the CDR3 reads CASCLGSTGELFF. As DNA, the CDR3 is TGCGCCAGCTGTTTGGGAAGCACCGGGGAGCTGTTTTTT.

The J gene is TRBJ2-3, the V gene TRBV5-6; TRBD1 agrees at 8 bases. Germline CDR1 is SGHDT and CDR2 is YYEEEE. V was pared by 2 bases and J by 3 bases, with 5 bases of the junction left unmatched. This CDR3 is 15 amino acids long. CDR3: CASSLTRTGTDTQYF. The DNA of the CDR3 is TGTGCCAGCAGCTTAACTCGGACAGGGACAGATACGCAGTATTTT.

V gene TRBV19 combines with J gene TRBJ1-2, with 10 bases fitting TRBD1. J lost 7 bases, V lost 7 bases, and 15 bases had no gene match. Germline values: CDR1 LNHDA, CDR2 SQIVND (reference sequence). The CDR3 loop spans 16 amino acids. As DNA, the CDR3 is TGTGCCAGTATCGATCCACGGGACAGGGGTTACAGTGGCTACACCTTC. Amino acid sequence: CASIDPRDRGYSGYTF. Together with reference TRBV19 and TRBJ1-2, the CDR3 gives the full variable domain: DGGITQSPKYLFRKEGQNVTLSCEQNLNHDAMYWYRQDPGQGLRLIYYSQIVNDFQKGDIAEGYSVSREKKESFPLTVTSAQKNPTAFYLCASIDPRDRGYSGYTFGSGTRLTVV.

The chain links TRBV5-4 to TRBJ1-4, with D perhaps TRBD1 (6 bases). Germline CDR1 reads SGHNT; CDR2 reads YYREEE (reference sequence). This CDR3 has 15 amino acids. V was shortened by 6 bases and J by 0 bases, with 12 bases between the two germline ends. The CDR3 DNA reads TGTGCCAGCAAGCTGTCAGGGGCAACTAATGAAAAACTGTTTTTT. Its translation is CASKLSGATNEKLFF. Full variable domain (missing parts from reference TRBV5-4 and TRBJ1-4): ETGVTQSPTHLIKTRGQQVTLRCSSQSGHNTVSWYQQALGQGPQFIFQYYREEENGRGNFPPRFSGLQFPNYSSELNVNALELDDSALYLCASKLSGATNEKLFFGSGTQLSVL.

In this sample, this clonotype turned up many times. The chain has TRBV10-1 and TRBJ1-1; D may be TRBD1 (5 bases). The length of the CDR3 is 13 residues. Trimming pared 6 bases from V and 2 bases from J, leaving 10 bases between. Germline V gene lookup returns CDR1 WNHNN and CDR2 SYGVQD (reference sequence). The CDR3 bases are TGCGCCAGCAGCGATACAGGTAACACTGAAGCTTTCTTT. This translates into CASSDTGNTEAFF.

CDR3 amino acids: CASSLAWASTGELFF. The CDR3 nucleotides read TGTGCCAGCAGCTTGGCCTGGGCGAGCACCGGGGAGCTGTTTTTT. This chain connects TRBV5-5 to TRBJ2-2; no reliable D call. The germline CDR1 and CDR2 sequences are SGHKS and YYEKEE (reference sequence). V shed 0 bases and J shed 4 bases, with 10 bases lying between them. CDR3 length: 15 amino acids.

The chain links TRBV6-2 or TRBV6-3 to TRBJ2-7, with 7 bases lining up with TRBD1. The ends lost 6 bases at V and 6 bases at J; junction bases unmatched: 11. Germline loops: CDR1 MNHEY, CDR2 SVGEGT. The CDR3 contains 14 residues. The CDR3 spells CASRRPGGSGEQYF. DNA of the CDR3: TGTGCCAGCAGACGACCAGGGGGTTCAGGCGAGCAGTACTTC.

This clonotype was counted a few times. The chain has TRBV20-1 and TRBJ1-2; 7 bases match TRBD1. CDR1 DFQATT and CDR2 SNEGSKA come from the germline V gene (reference sequence). The CDR3 loop spans 12 amino acids. V shed 3 bases, J shed 4 bases, and the junction held 2 bases outside the gene matches. CDR3 in amino acids: CSASGQVYGYTF. The CDR3 DNA reads TGCAGTGCTAGCGGACAGGTCTATGGCTACACCTTC.

This clonotype was seen a handful of times. The CDR3 DNA is TGTGCCAGCAGCTCAGGGGTGGGTCAGCCCCAGCATTTT. It is translated as CASSSGVGQPQHF. The chain links TRBV14 to TRBJ1-5; a weak D match, TRBD1 (6 bases). This CDR3 has 13 amino acids. The V end was cut by 5 bases, the J end by 6 bases, with 11 bases between. Per the germline V gene, CDR1 is SGHDN and CDR2 is FVKESK.

Concerning this clonotype itself: A much more abundant neighbour one base away suggests this may be a read error. V and J are TRBV12-3 or TRBV12-4 and TRBJ1-5; D may be TRBD1 (5 bases). The CDR3 spans 14 residues. The V end lost 5 bases, the J end lost 3 bases, and 11 bases lay between the germline ends. DNA for the CDR3: TGTGCCAGCAGTCCAGGGACTACCAATCAGCCCCAGCATTTT. Encoded protein: CASSPGTTNQPQHF.

V gene TRBV4-1 combines with J gene TRBJ1-2; D may be TRBD1 (5 bases). This CDR3 comprises 16 residues. The V gene's germline CDR1 is MGHRA and CDR2 YSYEKL. With 1 base removed from V and 3 bases from J, the gap between germline ends came to 15 bases. This chain's CDR3 is CASSQGRGQEDYGYTF. In nucleotides, the CDR3 is TGCGCCAGCAGCCAAGGGCGGGGCCAGGAGGACTATGGCTACACCTTC.

The J gene is TRBJ2-7, the V gene TRBV9; TRBD1 agrees at 9 bases. Germline loops: CDR1 SGDLS, CDR2 YYNGEE. The CDR3 length is 15 residues. With 3 bases clipped from V and 5 bases from J, the junction kept 9 bases outside the gene matches. The DNA of the CDR3 is TGTGCCAGCAGCGCGACAGGTCGACAGGGGGACGAGCAGTACTTC. This gives the protein CASSATGRQGDEQYF.

This clonotype was seen many times. The chain links TRBV7-2 to TRBJ2-2; 8 positions agree with TRBD1. There are 15 residues in the CDR3. The V segment lost 1 base and the J segment 4 bases; nucleotides outside the gene matches: 2. Germline-derived CDR1 and CDR2 are SGHTA and FQGNSA. CDR3 in amino acids: CASSLGTGSTGELFF. In DNA form, the CDR3 reads TGTGCCAGCAGCTTAGGGACAGGGAGCACCGGGGAGCTGTTTTTT.

V and J are TRBV11-2 and TRBJ2-1; D may match TRBD1 or TRBD2 (5 bases each). V lost 3 bases to trimming and J lost 4 bases, with 13 bases between them. The CDR3 has 15 amino acids. Germline CDR1 reads SGHAT; CDR2 reads FQNNGV. The CDR3 DNA sequence: TGTGCCAGCAGCTTGGGGGAGATTCGTTACAATGAGCAGTTCTTC. It yields the protein CASSLGEIRYNEQFF.

This clonotype was observed a handful of times. V usage is TRBV5-5 and J usage is TRBJ2-1, with D perhaps matching TRBD1 or TRBD2 (7 bases each). This CDR3 comprises 15 residues. The V gene lost 4 bases and the J gene lost 9 bases, with 20 bases spanning the gap. Germline V lookup: CDR1 SGHKS, CDR2 YYEKEE (reference sequence). The CDR3 sequence is CASSPSGGPGGEQFF. For the CDR3, the DNA is TGTGCCAGCAGCCCTTCCGGGGGGCCAGGGGGTGAGCAGTTCTTC.

About this clonotype: At one end the junction does not follow the germline gene, possibly because of a read error. The chain uses TRBV7-7 and TRBJ2-5; D unclear. Germline V gene sequence: CDR1 SSHAT, CDR2 FNYEAQ (reference sequence). The CDR3 contains 14 residues. DNA of the CDR3: TGTGCCAACAGCCTCCTGGTGGGGCAAGAGACCCAGTACTTC. It codes for CANSLLVGQETQYF.

The chain has TRBV6-2 or TRBV6-3 and TRBJ2-6; D is perhaps TRBD1 (6 bases). The CDR3 contains 18 residues. The germline V gene has CDR1 MNHEY and CDR2 SVGEGT. With 2 bases removed from V and 0 bases from J, the gap between germline ends came to 14 bases. The CDR3 reads CASSYQGRGSSGANVLTF. Written as DNA, the CDR3 is TGTGCCAGCAGTTACCAGGGCAGGGGATCCTCTGGGGCCAACGTCCTGACTTTC.

This clonotype was seen a few times. The chain uses TRBV3-1 and TRBJ1-1; D is perhaps TRBD1 (5 bases). This CDR3 spans 16 amino acids. Trimming pared 3 bases from V and 4 bases from J, leaving 18 bases between. Germline assignment: CDR1 LGHDT and CDR2 YNNKEL (reference sequence). CDR3 bases: TGTGCCAGCAGCCAGGCTTACGGGACGGCGGGCACTGAAGCTTTCTTT. It translates to CASSQAYGTAGTEAFF.